The clone carrying this T cell receptor (beta chain) has just a few counts. TCRdb re-analysed the RT-PCR reads in MiXCR, keeping a single row per CDR3 protein. Among fewer than 30,000 distinct CDR3 sequences, approximately 39% were seen once, and the ten largest hold 65% to 85%. This record comes from a study of patients and donors after allogeneic stem cell transplantation. CDR3 length equals 14 residues. V lost 4 bases and J lost 5; bases outside the gene matches: 7. The germline CDR1 and CDR2 sequences are SGHRS and YFSETQ. Sequenced input: blood, either unsorted or a sorted T cell fraction (not recorded which). The J gene is TRBJ1-2, the V gene TRBV5-1; 8 bases map to TRBD1. This TCR derives from a human donor who was either an allogeneic HSCT recipient or a stem cell or donor lymphocyte infusion donor (not recorded which). It is not recorded whose cells these are; they may come from a transplant donor. The CDR3 loop reads CASSPDRGTYGYTF. The CDR3 DNA follows: TGCGCCAGCAGCCCCGACAGGGGTACTTATGGCTACACCTTC.